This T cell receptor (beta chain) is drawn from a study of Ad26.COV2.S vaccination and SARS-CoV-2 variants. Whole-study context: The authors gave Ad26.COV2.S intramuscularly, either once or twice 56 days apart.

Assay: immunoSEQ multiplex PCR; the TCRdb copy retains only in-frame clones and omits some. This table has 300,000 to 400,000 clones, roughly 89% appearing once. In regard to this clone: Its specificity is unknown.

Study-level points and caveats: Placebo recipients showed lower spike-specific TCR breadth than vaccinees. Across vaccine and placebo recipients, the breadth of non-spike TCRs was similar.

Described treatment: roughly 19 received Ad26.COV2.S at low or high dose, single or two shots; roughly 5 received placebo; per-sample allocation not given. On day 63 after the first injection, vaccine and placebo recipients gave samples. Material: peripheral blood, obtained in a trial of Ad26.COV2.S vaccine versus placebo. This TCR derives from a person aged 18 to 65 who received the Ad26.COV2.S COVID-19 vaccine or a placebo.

The CDR3 here is CASSISNTEAFF. CDR3 nucleotides: TGTGCCAGCAGCATTTCTAACACTGAAGCTTTCTTT. The chain employs TRBV11-2 and TRBJ1-1; D unclear. This CDR3 spans 12 amino acids. The ends were cut back, 5 bases at V and 2 bases at J, with 6 bases in the middle. CDR1 and CDR2 (germline): SGHAT, FQNNGV.